These 12 T cell receptor beta chains originate from one sample sequenced in a study of blood T cells in healthy people across ages. The second PCR ran roughly 6 to 11 cycles with a sample-barcoded 5' primer and J-beta primers. TCRdb itself ran the 5' RACE reads through MiXCR, one entry per CDR3 protein. The sample lists some 1.8 million distinct CDR3 sequences, more than 35% occurring once. The sequenced sample consisted of blood. Source of these receptors: a human donor in good health.

In its sample, this clonotype was seen many times. The chain carries TRBV5-5 and TRBJ2-5, with unresolved D. Per germline, CDR1 SGHKS and CDR2 YYEKEE (reference sequence). This CDR3 is 16 amino acids long. With 6 bases removed from V and 2 bases from J, the gap between germline ends came to 20 bases. The DNA for the CDR3 is TGTGCCAGCAAGATAGGTACCACCGTCCCTCAAGAGACCCAGTACTTC. It specifies CASKIGTTVPQETQYF.

The CDR3 bases are TGTGCCAGCAGTTACGGGGGTCTAGCGGTCTCCTACAATGAGCAGTTCTTC. It translates to CASSYGGLAVSYNEQFF. V and J are TRBV6-2 or TRBV6-3 and TRBJ2-1; 7 bases fit TRBD2. Germline CDR1 MNHEY, CDR2 SVGEGT. After removal of 2 bases from V and 0 bases from J, the junction contained 7 bases not matched to a gene. The CDR3 is 17 residues long.

CDR3 nucleotide sequence: TGTGCCGGTAGTTCATGGGGCAGTCATACGCAGTATTTT. Protein sequence: CAGSSWGSHTQYF. The chain joins TRBV28 to TRBJ2-3; a possible D gene is TRBD1 (5 bases). The CDR3 runs to 13 residues. V was trimmed by 11 bases and J by 7 bases, leaving 19 bases between them. Germline assignment: CDR1 MDHEN and CDR2 SYDVKM.

This clonotype was seen just once. The rearrangement uses TRBV15 and TRBJ2-5; unclear D gene. This CDR3 comprises 15 residues. V dropped 1 base and J dropped 0 bases, with 9 bases sitting between them. CDR1 is LNHNV, CDR2 YYDKDF, per germline (reference sequence). CDR3 protein: CATSRAEEYQETQYF. In DNA form, the CDR3 reads TGTGCCACCAGCAGAGCAGAGGAGTACCAAGAGACCCAGTACTTC.

The chain uses TRBV4-2 and TRBJ2-5, with 10 bases fitting TRBD2. Germline V gene lookup returns CDR1 LGHNA and CDR2 YNFKEQ. The length of the CDR3 is 17 residues. After removal of 1 base from V and 3 bases from J, the junction contained 8 bases not matched to a gene. CDR3 bases: TGTGCCAGCAGCCAAGGAAGCGGGGGGGTACCAGAAGAGACCCAGTACTTC. This gives the protein CASSQGSGGVPEETQYF.

This clonotype was picked up a small number of times. V is TRBV20-1 and J is TRBJ1-2, with 7 bases that match TRBD1. After removal of 0 bases from V and 8 bases from J, the junction contained 12 bases not matched to a gene. Germline V gives CDR1 DFQATT, CDR2 SNEGSKA (reference sequence). This CDR3 comprises 15 residues. The CDR3 loop reads CSARDPGTASGGYTF. For the CDR3, the DNA is TGCAGTGCTAGAGATCCGGGGACAGCTTCAGGGGGCTACACCTTC.

The sample holds a few counts of this clonotype. The V call is TRBV28, the J call TRBJ2-7; 8 bases match TRBD2. This CDR3 has 13 amino acids. After removal of 5 bases from V and 7 bases from J, the junction contained 7 bases not matched to a gene. Per the germline V gene, CDR1 is MDHEN and CDR2 is SYDVKM. The CDR3 loop reads CASSPPGGQEQYF. Here the CDR3 DNA reads TGTGCCAGCAGTCCCCCGGGGGGGCAAGAGCAGTACTTC.

This clonotype turned up a few times. The chain combines TRBV7-9 with TRBJ2-3; TRBD1 is a possible D gene (5 bases). The CDR3 covers 14 residues. CDR1 and CDR2 (germline): SEHNR, FQNEAQ (reference sequence). With 7 bases removed from V and 4 bases from J, the gap between germline ends came to 15 bases. CDR3 nucleotide sequence: TGTGCCAGCAAGCTGGGGCCGACCGCAGATACGCAGTATTTT. It is translated as CASKLGPTADTQYF. Full variable domain (remainder filled in from reference TRBV7-9 and TRBJ2-3): DTGVSQNPRHKITKRGQNVTFRCDPISEHNRLYWYRQTLGQGPEFLTYFQNEAQLEKSRLLSDRFSAERPKGSFSTLEIQRTEQGDSAMYLCASKLGPTADTQYFGPGTRLTVL.

The genes are TRBV10-3 and TRBJ2-3; weak D call: TRBD2 (6 bases). Looked up from germline, CDR1 is ENHRY and CDR2 is SYGVKD. The CDR3 contains 15 residues. Trimming shortened V by 11 bases and J by 0 bases, and 18 bases separated the two germline ends. The CDR3 nucleotides read TGTGCCGTCGGGTCGCGGGGTGGTAGCACAGATACGCAGTATTTT. Residues: CAVGSRGGSTDTQYF.

This clonotype has only a few counts. This chain joins TRBV20-1 and TRBJ1-2, with 10 bases matching TRBD1. The germline CDR1 and CDR2 sequences are DFQATT and SNEGSKA (reference sequence). The CDR3 totals 14 residues. V was clipped by 6 bases and J by 3 bases; unmatched bases: 7. CDR3 DNA: TGCAGTGCCGCTGAGGGGACAGGGGACTATGGCTACACCTTC. It specifies CSAAEGTGDYGYTF.

The chain employs TRBV20-1 and TRBJ2-1, with D possibly called TRBD1 or TRBD2 (5 bases each). This CDR3 has 15 residues. Germline assignment: CDR1 DFQATT and CDR2 SNEGSKA (reference sequence). The V end was cut by 3 bases, the J end by 2 bases, with 14 bases between. DNA of the CDR3: TGCAGTGCTAGTTCCGGGGCCGACGCCTACAATGAGCAGTTCTTC. Its protein is CSASSGADAYNEQFF.

The rearrangement uses TRBV7-9 and TRBJ2-7; D unclear. Trimming removed 5 bases at V and 4 bases at J, with 9 bases between. Germline lookup yields CDR1 SEHNR and CDR2 FQNEAQ (reference sequence). CDR3 length: 12 amino acids. The CDR3 bases are TGTGCCAGCAGCGTGGGCCGGTACGAGCAGTACTTC. It codes for CASSVGRYEQYF.